This T cell receptor beta chain appears in the sequencing data of a study of blood T cell repertoires in COVID-19. Study background: T cells, B-cell-depleted T cells, or PBMCs provided the cDNA or gDNA that served as material.

The data were produced by immunoSEQ multiplex PCR, yet TCRdb's version contains in-frame clones alone and is incomplete. The table includes approximately 270,000 clones, more than 75% detected once. Researchers sorted participants into cohorts using their self-reported clinical history. What the recovered Cohort 3 donors had was two negative PCRs, clearance, or symptom resolution. This CDR3 has 16 residues. Trimming at V came to 1 base and at J to 4 bases, leaving 5 bases not matched to a gene. The germline V gene encodes CDR1 KGHSH and CDR2 LQKENI. The rearrangement joins TRBV18 to TRBJ2-3, with TRBD2 matching 10 bases. The sequencing input was PBMCs or T cells enriched from blood (not recorded which). This TCR came from a man aged 35 to 55 who had recovered from COVID-19. In DNA form, the CDR3 reads TGTGCCAGCTCACCACAGCGGGGGGGCCTGTCAGATACGCAGTATTTT. Amino acid sequence: CASSPQRGGLSDTQYF.